Shown below are 27 T cell receptor beta chains from a single sample sequenced in a study of T-cell reconstitution after alpha-beta-depleted transplantation in children (dated by TCRdb to the mid-2010s). The method behind the library was PCR. The sequencer was an Illumina HiSeq 2500. Molecular barcoding was employed in the preparation of TCR libraries, with unique molecular identifiers being used to normalize TCRbeta repertoire quantification. TCRdb reworked the public reads: Q25 trimming with fastp, MiXCR clone assembly, productive beta chains retained. Rows are unified per CDR3 protein, each entry keeping the most common DNA and genes. For this sample there are around 93,000 distinct CDR3 sequences; approximately 9.2% appear just once. Jointly, the top ten make up under 8% of the sample. The starting material was PBMCs from the stem cell graft donor, obtained from the stem cell graft. Receptors originate from a human donor who donated a stem cell graft to a child with congenital amegakaryocytic thrombocytopenia.

In this sample, this clonotype turned up a few times. The chain carries TRBV20-1 and TRBJ1-2, with 9 bases identical to TRBD1. The V gene's germline CDR1 is DFQATT and CDR2 SNEGSKA (reference sequence). V shed 3 bases and J 4 bases; nucleotides not matched to a gene: 9. The CDR3 runs 15 residues. Here the CDR3 DNA reads TGCAGTGCTAGGCCCCCCAAACAGGGGGCCTATGGCTACACCTTC. This encodes CSARPPKQGAYGYTF.

The chain recombines TRBV3-1 with TRBJ1-1, with 8 bases that match TRBD1. The length of the CDR3 is 18 residues. The trim removed 0 bases at V and 7 bases at J, leaving 16 bases unmatched. Per the germline V gene, CDR1 is LGHDT and CDR2 is YNNKEL (reference sequence). The CDR3: CASSQDGVGQGIWGEAFF. The DNA for the CDR3 is TGTGCCAGCAGCCAAGATGGTGTCGGACAGGGAATCTGGGGTGAAGCTTTCTTT.

This clonotype was recorded at least ten times. CDR3 sequence (DNA): TGTGCCAGCAGTACGGACAGTTGGAGCTCCTACAATGAGCAGTTCTTC. This translates into CASSTDSWSSYNEQFF. This rearrangement joins TRBV12-3 or TRBV12-4 to TRBJ2-1, with D possibly matching TRBD1 (6 bases). The V end was cut by 5 bases, the J end by 0 bases, with 14 bases between. The CDR3 contains 16 residues.

The chain couples TRBV2 to TRBJ1-4; D may be TRBD1 (5 bases). Per the germline V gene, CDR1 is SNHLY and CDR2 is FYNNEI. The length of the CDR3 is 14 residues. V lost 4 bases, J lost 6 bases, and 12 bases lay in between. In nucleotides, the CDR3 is TGTGCCAGCAGTGCCAGGGTATCGGATGAAAAACTGTTTTTT. Its translation is CASSARVSDEKLFF.

This clonotype was seen at least ten times. The chain combines TRBV18 with TRBJ1-6; possible D gene TRBD1, 6 bases. The CDR3 spans 16 residues. The V gene lost 6 bases and the J gene lost 10 bases, with 22 bases spanning the gap. CDR1 is KGHSH and CDR2 is LQKENI in the germline V gene. CDR3 amino acids: CASSIREAGQGSPLHF. The DNA for the CDR3 is TGTGCCAGCTCCATCAGGGAAGCAGGTCAGGGGTCACCCCTCCACTTT.

This clonotype has ten or more counts. The chain recombines TRBV6-5 with TRBJ2-7, with D tentatively TRBD2 (7 bases). The CDR3 loop spans 16 amino acids. CDR1 and CDR2 (germline): MNHEY, SVGAGI. V lost 4 bases and J lost 1, with 17 bases in between. CDR3 nucleotides: TGTGCCAGCAGTTGGACGGGGGGCGAGGGATCCTACGAGCAGTACTTC. This translates into CASSWTGGEGSYEQYF.

This clonotype was seen ten or more times. The rearrangement uses TRBV5-1 and TRBJ2-6, with D tentatively TRBD1 (6 bases). CDR3 length: 16 residues. V shed 5 bases and J shed 0 bases, with 12 bases lying between them. CDR1 SGHRS and CDR2 YFSETQ come from the germline V gene. The CDR3 loop reads CASSQGLDSGANVLTF. DNA for the CDR3: TGCGCCAGCAGTCAGGGGCTGGACTCTGGGGCCAACGTCCTGACTTTC.

The table lists this clonotype with many counts. The V and J genes are TRBV5-8 and TRBJ2-2, with D possibly matching TRBD2 (7 bases). Trimming removed 1 base from V and 3 bases from J, with 10 bases in between. Germline loops: CDR1 SGHTS, CDR2 YDEGEE. The CDR3 spans 15 residues. CDR3: CASSLRGGDTGELFF. The CDR3 DNA reads as TGTGCCAGCAGCTTGAGAGGGGGGGACACCGGGGAGCTGTTTTTT.

This clonotype was recorded many times. The chain has TRBV20-1 and TRBJ1-2, with D unresolved. The CDR3 length is 13 residues. The germline CDR1 and CDR2 sequences are DFQATT and SNEGSKA (reference sequence). V was pared by 6 bases and J by 0 bases, with 11 bases between. CDR3 sequence reads: CSAQSRTNYGYTF. The CDR3 DNA is TGCAGTGCCCAATCACGGACTAACTATGGCTACACCTTC.

About this clonotype itself: This clone may be a read error of a much larger clone one base away. The chain links TRBV20-1 to TRBJ2-7; the match to TRBD2 covers 12 bases. Germline CDR1 reads DFQATT; CDR2 reads SNEGSKA (reference sequence). Trimming cost V 0 bases and J 6 bases; bases outside gene matches: 3. This CDR3 spans 14 amino acids. The CDR3 nucleotides read TGCAGTGCTAGAGATCGACTAGCGGGGGTCGAGCAGTACTTC. Its protein is CSARDRLAGVEQYF.

This clonotype was counted ten times or more. The V and J genes are TRBV28 and TRBJ1-5; a possible D gene is TRBD1 (6 bases). Per the germline V gene, CDR1 is MDHEN and CDR2 is SYDVKM. The CDR3 contains 14 residues. V lost 6 bases, J lost 3 bases, and 12 bases lay in between. In nucleotides, the CDR3 is TGTGCCAGCAGGCCGGGACAAATCAATCAGCCCCAGCATTTT. Translating gives CASRPGQINQPQHF.

This clonotype has at least ten counts. J is TRBJ2-1 and V is TRBV7-9, with 9 positions matching TRBD2. The CDR3 has 16 residues. Per germline, CDR1 SEHNR and CDR2 FQNEAQ (reference sequence). Trimming at V came to 0 bases and at J to 6 bases, leaving 6 bases not matched to a gene. The CDR3 DNA follows: TGTGCCAGCAGCTTAGCGGGCGGGGGGGCGATCAATGAGCAGTTCTTC. Residues: CASSLAGGGAINEQFF.

This clonotype was picked up many times. The chain carries TRBV5-1 and TRBJ2-1; 8 positions match TRBD1. V was clipped by 0 bases and J by 7 bases; unmatched bases: 15. CDR3 length: 18 amino acids. The germline CDR1 and CDR2 sequences are SGHRS and YFSETQ. The CDR3 DNA follows: TGCGCCAGCAGCTTGGATTCCGGGACAAGGACAGGGTGGAATGAGCAGTTCTTC. This gives the protein CASSLDSGTRTGWNEQFF. Using reference TRBV5-1 and TRBJ2-1 for the parts outside the CDR3, the full variable domain is KAGVTQTPRYLIKTRGQQVTLSCSPISGHRSVSWYQQTPGQGLQFLFEYFSETQRNKGNFPGRFSGRQFSNSRSEMNVSTLELGDSALYLCASSLDSGTRTGWNEQFFGPGTRLTVL.

The table lists this clonotype with a few counts. The chain combines TRBV29-1 with TRBJ2-3, with D perhaps being TRBD1 or TRBD2 (5 bases each). The CDR3 runs 15 residues. CDR1 and CDR2 (germline): SQVTM, ANQGSEA. V lost 1 base and J 1 base, leaving 12 bases between the germline ends. Here the CDR3 reads CSVEGELGGTDTQYF. The CDR3 DNA reads TGCAGCGTTGAAGGGGAGTTGGGGGGCACAGATACGCAGTATTTT.

This clonotype has ten or more counts. This sequence joins TRBV15 and TRBJ1-1, with TRBD1 identical over 7 bases. Germline CDR1 LNHNV, CDR2 YYDKDF (reference sequence). The CDR3 extends over 14 amino acids. With V trimmed by 1 base and J by 5 bases, 4 bases remained unmatched. The CDR3: CATSRGYRGTEAFF. In DNA, the CDR3 is TGTGCCACCAGCAGAGGATACAGGGGAACTGAAGCTTTCTTT. Based on the CDR3 plus reference TRBV15 and TRBJ1-1, the full variable domain is DAMVIQNPRYQVTQFGKPVTLSCSQTLNHNVMYWYQQKSSQAPKLLFHYYDKDFNNEADTPDNFQSRRPNTSFCFLDIRSPGLGDTAMYLCATSRGYRGTEAFFGQGTRLTVV.

This clonotype was counted ten times or more. The V call is TRBV7-3, the J call TRBJ2-1, with a possible D match to TRBD2 (6 bases). V lost 5 bases and J lost 4, with 15 bases in between. The germline CDR1 and CDR2 sequences are SGHTA and FQGTGA. The CDR3 consists of 15 residues. CDR3 sequence reads: CASSPSSGDYNEQFF. For the CDR3, the DNA is TGTGCCAGCAGCCCTAGCTCGGGGGATTACAATGAGCAGTTCTTC.

Many counts were recorded for this clonotype. The chain recombines TRBV29-1 with TRBJ1-1, with TRBD1 matching over 8 bases. V dropped 6 bases and J dropped 1; count of bases not matched to a gene: 4. The CDR3 is 13 residues long. Germline V CDR1 and CDR2: SQVTM, ANQGSEA. CDR3 loop: CSVGTGENTEAFF. DNA of the CDR3: TGCAGCGTAGGGACAGGAGAGAACACTGAAGCTTTCTTT.

This clonotype was detected ten times or more. V usage is TRBV20-1 and J usage is TRBJ1-1; the D gene is possibly TRBD1 (5 bases). The germline V and J ends were trimmed by 0 bases and 1 base, with 15 bases remaining between them. Germline V gene sequence: CDR1 DFQATT, CDR2 SNEGSKA (reference sequence). There are 16 residues in the CDR3. The CDR3 sequence: CSARDHVGAWNTEAFF. CDR3 in DNA: TGCAGTGCTAGAGATCATGTAGGGGCCTGGAACACTGAAGCTTTCTTT.

This clonotype was counted ten times or more. J is TRBJ2-2 and V is TRBV20-1, with D perhaps TRBD2 (6 bases). V shed 6 bases and J shed 4 bases, with 12 bases lying between them. Germline loops: CDR1 DFQATT, CDR2 SNEGSKA (reference sequence). The CDR3 contains 13 residues. The CDR3, as DNA: TGCAGTGCAATATTCGGGAGCACCGGGGAGCTGTTTTTT. Translated: CSAIFGSTGELFF.

This clonotype was counted ten times or more. This rearrangement joins TRBV29-1 to TRBJ2-3, with unresolved D. Germline CDR1 SQVTM, CDR2 ANQGSEA. Deletions cut 0 bases from V and 0 bases from J, with 7 bases between. This CDR3 is built from 14 residues. The CDR3 loop is CSVEDRWSTDTQYF. CDR3 coding DNA: TGCAGCGTTGAAGATCGATGGAGCACAGATACGCAGTATTTT.

This clonotype appeared many times. This rearrangement joins TRBV4-1 to TRBJ2-5, with D tentatively TRBD2 (5 bases). This CDR3 contains 15 residues. CDR1 and CDR2 (germline): MGHRA, YSYEKL. Trimming shortened V by 2 bases and J by 1 base, and 11 bases separated the two germline ends. The CDR3 sequence: CASSQYSLAQETQYF. Written as DNA, the CDR3 is TGCGCCAGCAGCCAATATAGCCTAGCCCAAGAGACCCAGTACTTC.

This clonotype showed up many times. The chain carries TRBV20-1 and TRBJ1-6, with 7 positions matching TRBD1. V trimming: 4 bases; J trimming: 6 bases; junction bases outside the gene matches: 3. Germline values: CDR1 DFQATT, CDR2 SNEGSKA (reference sequence). The CDR3 runs 13 residues. The CDR3 protein is CSANRDSNSPLHF. CDR3 DNA: TGCAGTGCTAACCGGGACAGTAATTCACCCCTCCACTTT.

This clonotype was detected ten times or more. V usage is TRBV5-4 and J usage is TRBJ2-5; TRBD1 aligns across 9 bases. This CDR3 comprises 15 residues. V trimming: 0 bases; J trimming: 5 bases; junction bases outside the gene matches: 5. The V gene's germline CDR1 is SGHNT and CDR2 YYREEE (reference sequence). The CDR3 coding sequence is TGTGCCAGCAGCTTGGCGGGACAGGGTACGGAGACCCAGTACTTC. Translating gives CASSLAGQGTETQYF.

Many counts were recorded for this clonotype. This sequence joins TRBV20-1 and TRBJ2-2; 8 bases align to TRBD2. CDR3 length equals 14 residues. In germline, CDR1 is DFQATT, CDR2 SNEGSKA (reference sequence). The V and J ends lost 5 bases and 3 bases, in that order; junction bases with no gene match: 5. The CDR3 sequence: CSAASGGDTGELFF. For the CDR3, the DNA is TGCAGTGCTGCGAGCGGGGGTGACACCGGGGAGCTGTTTTTT.

This clonotype was found many times. This chain links TRBV3-1 with TRBJ1-5; 12 bases align to TRBD1. V was clipped by 5 bases and J by 7 bases; unmatched bases: 3. Looked up from germline, CDR1 is LGHDT and CDR2 is YNNKEL (reference sequence). The CDR3 runs 14 residues. CDR3 sequence reads: CASSDGTGGQPQHF. CDR3 nucleotides: TGTGCCAGCAGCGACGGGACAGGGGGCCAGCCCCAGCATTTT. The complete variable domain, with remaining parts taken from reference TRBV3-1 and TRBJ1-5, reads DTAVSQTPKYLVTQMGNDKSIKCEQNLGHDTMYWYKQDSKKFLKIMFSYNNKELIINETVPNRFSPKSPDKAHLNLHINSLELGDSAVYFCASSDGTGGQPQHFGDGTRLSIL.

The table lists this clonotype with many counts. The chain couples TRBV20-1 to TRBJ1-4; 9 nucleotides line up with TRBD1. V shed 3 bases and J 8 bases; nucleotides not matched to a gene: 7. The CDR3 sequence is 14 residues long. CDR1 is DFQATT and CDR2 is SNEGSKA in the germline V gene (reference sequence). The CDR3 nucleotides are TGCAGTGCTAGTAAAGGGACAGGGAACGAAAAACTGTTTTTT. It codes for CSASKGTGNEKLFF.

Many counts were recorded for this clonotype. This chain connects TRBV11-2 to TRBJ2-3; 8 bases align to TRBD2. With 5 bases clipped from V and 0 bases from J, the junction kept 4 bases outside the gene matches. Germline V gene lookup returns CDR1 SGHAT and CDR2 FQNNGV. CDR3 length equals 15 residues. The CDR3 DNA follows: TGTGCCAGCAGCGCGATAGCGGGGAGCACAGATACGCAGTATTTT. Encoded protein: CASSAIAGSTDTQYF.